This entry lists 16 T cell receptor beta chains sequenced from one sample in a study of regulatory T cells in long-lasting Graves disease. Time point meaning: newly diagnosed GD, antithyroid drugs for less than 3 months. TCR sequences were obtained from RNA taken from PBMCs. iRepertoire HTBI primers and Arm-PCR of CDR3 regions built TCR beta libraries. TCRdb re-called the multiplex PCR reads with MiXCR, one entry per CDR3 protein. The sample has hundreds of thousands of distinct CDR3 sequences, 15% to 20% seen once. This same sample was also part of a study on T cells in Graves' hyperthyroidism and ophthalmopathy.

Sequences were derived from peripheral blood mononuclear cells (PBMCs), sampled at new diagnosis, from a patient treated with antithyroid drugs. The receptors here all came from a woman in her thirties with Graves disease.

The sample holds many counts of this clonotype. This chain connects TRBV28 to TRBJ1-2; perhaps TRBD1 as D (6 bases). Trimming removed 5 bases at V and 1 base at J, with 14 bases between. This CDR3 has 15 residues. Per the germline V gene, CDR1 is MDHEN and CDR2 is SYDVKM. CDR3 nucleotide sequence: TGTGCCAGCAGTACCCGAGGGGGATTTAACTATGGCTACACCTTC. Protein: CASSTRGGFNYGYTF.

The chain is built from TRBV3-1 and TRBJ2-7, with 8 bases lining up with TRBD2. In germline, CDR1 is LGHDT, CDR2 YNNKEL (reference sequence). V shed 5 bases, J shed 0 bases, and the junction held 6 bases outside the gene matches. The CDR3 has 15 amino acids. Here the CDR3 reads CASSNGAGGSYEQYF. DNA for the CDR3: TGTGCCAGCAGCAACGGGGCGGGAGGCTCCTACGAGCAGTACTTC.

In its sample, this clonotype was seen many times. The V and J genes are TRBV13 and TRBJ1-4; D not resolved. The CDR3 length is 13 residues. Per germline, CDR1 PRHDT and CDR2 FYEKMQ (reference sequence). The ends were cut back, 5 bases at V and 5 bases at J, with 9 bases in the middle. CDR3: CASSTQINEKLFF. The DNA for the CDR3 is TGTGCCAGCAGCACCCAGATAAATGAAAAACTGTTTTTT.

This clonotype was recorded at least ten times. The V gene is TRBV29-1, the J gene TRBJ2-7; maybe TRBD2 (5 bases). Germline V gene sequence: CDR1 SQVTM, CDR2 ANQGSEA. Deletions cut 5 bases from V and 5 bases from J, with 13 bases between. The CDR3 is made up of 12 amino acids. The CDR3 DNA sequence: TGCAGCGTTCGGCGGGCTCTCGACGAGCAGTACTTC. It is translated as CSVRRALDEQYF.

This clonotype was picked up a small number of times. V and J are TRBV24-1 and TRBJ2-3; 10 bases align to TRBD2. The length of the CDR3 is 19 residues. Germline trimming cut 5 bases from V and 3 bases from J; bases unmatched to any gene: 16. Germline CDR1 reads KGHDR; CDR2 reads SFDVKD. The CDR3 is CATSAGPLSGRAFTDTQYF. The CDR3 DNA sequence: TGTGCCACCAGTGCGGGACCCCTGAGCGGGAGGGCCTTTACAGATACGCAGTATTTT.

This clonotype was seen repeatedly, ten times or more. J is TRBJ2-7 and V is TRBV27; 10 nucleotides align to TRBD2. Germline-derived CDR1 and CDR2 are MNHEY and SMNVEV (reference sequence). The CDR3 sequence is 14 residues long. Unmatched junction bases numbered 4, after V lost 5 bases and J lost 3 bases. The CDR3 here is CASSKLAGRYEQYF. For the CDR3, the DNA is TGTGCCAGCAGTAAACTAGCGGGACGCTACGAGCAGTACTTC.

This clonotype was counted a few times. The chain uses TRBV9 and TRBJ2-1; D gene unclear. V was cut by 0 bases and J by 8 bases, with 9 bases left in between. The CDR3 extends over 13 amino acids. Per the germline V gene, CDR1 is SGDLS and CDR2 is YYNGEE. The CDR3 nucleotides read TGTGCCAGCAGCGTAGGGGGTGAGGATGAGCAGTTCTTC. This encodes CASSVGGEDEQFF.

This clonotype has only a few counts. The chain couples TRBV19 to TRBJ2-6; possibly TRBD2 for D (5 bases). The CDR3 runs to 18 residues. V gave up 6 bases and J gave up 0 bases, with 18 bases separating them. Germline V CDR1 and CDR2: LNHDA, SQIVND (reference sequence). In DNA form, the CDR3 reads TGTGCCAGTAGCCAAGCGAGGGCAGGCCGCTCTGGGGCCAACGTCCTGACTTTC. Its protein is CASSQARAGRSGANVLTF.

The chain combines TRBV5-6 with TRBJ1-2; no reliable D call. The CDR3 has 14 amino acids. Trimming left V 0 bases short and J 0 bases short, with 6 bases between. The germline V gene encodes CDR1 SGHDT and CDR2 YYEEEE. CDR3 DNA sequence: TGTGCCAGCAGCTTGGATGGTGCTAACTATGGCTACACCTTC. Its translation: CASSLDGANYGYTF.

Concerning this clonotype itself: A much larger clone lies a single base off, so this may be a read error. The chain has TRBV15 and TRBJ2-3, with TRBD2 matching over 13 bases. J was trimmed by 14 bases and V by 6 bases; bases with no gene match: 8. The CDR3 is 13 amino acids. Germline V gene data show CDR1 as LNHNV and CDR2 as YYDKDF (reference sequence). DNA of the CDR3: TGTGCCACCAGACTAGCGGGAGGGGTTGCGCGGTATTTT. Amino acid sequence: CATRLAGGVARYF.

This clonotype was counted between two and nine times. The genes are TRBV4-1 and TRBJ1-4; weak D call: TRBD1 (5 bases). The CDR3 runs to 16 residues. Trimming shortened V by 0 bases and J by 5 bases, and 13 bases separated the two germline ends. CDR1 is MGHRA and CDR2 is YSYEKL in the germline V gene. The CDR3 nucleotides read TGCGCCAGCAGCCAAGAAGGAGGGGCTATAAATGAAAAACTGTTTTTT. It yields the protein CASSQEGGAINEKLFF.

This clonotype was detected ten times or more. The chain joins TRBV20-1 to TRBJ1-1; perhaps TRBD1 as D (6 bases). The CDR3 is 10 residues long. Trimming removed 5 bases from V and 8 bases from J, with 9 bases in between. The germline CDR1 and CDR2 sequences are DFQATT and SNEGSKA (reference sequence). The CDR3 DNA is TGCAGTGCTCGGACAGAAGAAGCTTTCTTT. Its protein product is CSARTEEAFF.

This sequence joins TRBV11-2 and TRBJ2-3; the D gene could be TRBD1 or TRBD2 (6 bases each). Per the germline V gene, CDR1 is SGHAT and CDR2 is FQNNGV. V was pared by 5 bases and J by 3 bases, with 12 bases between. The CDR3 extends over 14 amino acids. In nucleotides, the CDR3 is TGTGCCAGCAGCCCGAGGGGGGAAACAGATACGCAGTATTTT. Translating it yields CASSPRGETDTQYF.

The rearrangement uses TRBV5-1 and TRBJ2-1; TRBD2 matches 10 bases. V was pared by 3 bases and J by 2 bases, with 5 bases of the junction left unmatched. In germline, CDR1 is SGHRS, CDR2 YFSETQ. CDR3 length: 16 residues. CDR3 protein: CASSWGLAGAYNEQFF. CDR3 nucleotide sequence: TGCGCCAGCAGCTGGGGGCTAGCGGGAGCCTACAATGAGCAGTTCTTC.

The table lists this clonotype with many counts. This chain uses TRBV6-1 with TRBJ1-1; a weak D match, TRBD1 (5 bases). From germline, CDR1 is MNHNS and CDR2 SASEGT. There are 16 residues in the CDR3. V lost 6 bases, J lost 0 bases, and 17 bases lay in between. The CDR3 coding sequence is TGTGCCAGCAGGGGGGTTAGAAGGAGGATGAACACTGAAGCTTTCTTT. Protein: CASRGVRRRMNTEAFF.

This clonotype was counted at least ten times. The chain links TRBV30 to TRBJ2-7; D might be TRBD1 (6 bases). This CDR3 is 13 amino acids long. V lost 0 bases, J lost 5 bases, and 11 bases lay in between. Germline lookup yields CDR1 GTSNPN and CDR2 SVGIG (reference sequence). The CDR3 DNA is TGTGCCTGGAGTGTCACAGGGTCCCACGAGCAGTACTTC. Translating gives CAWSVTGSHEQYF.